A selection of T cell receptor beta chains follows, all from one sample in a study of blood T cell repertoires in COVID-19. Produced via immunoSEQ multiplex PCR; TCRdb's table is partial and in-frame only. Among approximately 200,000 clones listed, approximately 80% were seen once. Sample: peripheral blood. All receptors derive from a woman between 45 and 65 years old with acute or convalescent COVID-19. Each CDR3 is given with its conserved first and last residue. Each record gives: CDR3 DNA, CDR3 protein, J gene, clone size, D gene, V gene. A D gene is named only where the DNA matches it firmly. The size of a clone is reported for some rows only, either as once, few or many, or as a class for expanded clones.

CDR3nt: TGTGCCAGCAGCCTAAAACCCCACAGGGTTTCGGGCAATGAGCAGTTCTTC
CDR3aa: CASSLKPHRVSGNEQFF
j_gene: TRBJ2-1
abundance: NA
d_gene: NA
v_gene: TRBV6-2/TRBV6-3

CDR3nt: TGTGCCAGCAGCTCACACCCATCAACAGGGTTTTCCTACGAGCAGTACTTC
CDR3aa: CASSSHPSTGFSYEQYF
j_gene: TRBJ2-7
abundance: NA
d_gene: NA
v_gene: TRBV3-1/TRBV3-2

CDR3nt: TGTGCCACCAGCAGAGACAGGGGGGCGAACACTGAAGCTTTCTTT
CDR3aa: CATSRDRGANTEAFF
j_gene: TRBJ1-1
abundance: NA
d_gene: TRBD1
v_gene: TRBV15

CDR3nt: TGTGCCAGCAGCTCGGACAGGGGGCTCCACTATGGCTACACCTTC
CDR3aa: CASSSDRGLHYGYTF
j_gene: TRBJ1-2
abundance: NA
d_gene: TRBD1
v_gene: TRBV9

CDR3nt: TGTGCCAGCAGGGGATTCGGGACAGGGTTAGCGGAGCAGTACTTC
CDR3aa: CASRGFGTGLAEQYF
j_gene: TRBJ2-7
abundance: NA
d_gene: TRBD1
v_gene: TRBV6-5

CDR3nt: TGTGCCAGCAGCCAAGCCCTAGCGGGTAAGGATCTTAATGAGCAGTTCTTC
CDR3aa: CASSQALAGKDLNEQFF
j_gene: TRBJ2-1
abundance: NA
d_gene: TRBD2
v_gene: TRBV14

CDR3nt: TGTGCCAGCTCACAGCTCGGAGGCTTCTCTGGAAACACCATATATTTT
CDR3aa: CASSQLGGFSGNTIYF
j_gene: TRBJ1-3
abundance: NA
d_gene: NA
v_gene: TRBV18

CDR3nt: TGTGCCAGCAGTCTCCCCCCTTCCAATCAGCCCCAGCATTTT
CDR3aa: CASSLPPSNQPQHF
j_gene: TRBJ1-5
abundance: NA
d_gene: NA
v_gene: TRBV28

CDR3nt: TGTGCCAGCAGTGAAGGGGGGCGGTCCGGGCCCCTCCACTTT
CDR3aa: CASSEGGRSGPLHF
j_gene: TRBJ1-6
abundance: NA
d_gene: NA
v_gene: TRBV6-1

CDR3nt: TGTGCCAGCAGTTTCTCCAGGGGGCGCGATTGGCGCAATCAGCCCCAGCATTTT
CDR3aa: CASSFSRGRDWRNQPQHF
j_gene: TRBJ1-5
abundance: many
d_gene: TRBD1
v_gene: TRBV28

CDR3nt: TGTGCCAGCAGCGGGAGGGCGAACACCGGGGAGCTGTTTTTT
CDR3aa: CASSGRANTGELFF
j_gene: TRBJ2-2
abundance: NA
d_gene: TRBD2
v_gene: TRBV7-2

CDR3nt: TGTGCCAGCAGTTTCCTCAGGTCTCGGAACACCGGGGAGCTGTTTTTT
CDR3aa: CASSFLRSRNTGELFF
j_gene: TRBJ2-2
abundance: few
d_gene: NA
v_gene: TRBV27

CDR3nt: TGTGCCAGCAGCCAACAGGGCTACGAGCAGTACTTC
CDR3aa: CASSQQGYEQYF
j_gene: TRBJ2-7
abundance: once
d_gene: NA
v_gene: TRBV5-4

CDR3nt: TGTGCCAGCAGTTTAGGGGCTAGCGGGAGGCACAATGAGCAGTTCTTC
CDR3aa: CASSLGASGRHNEQFF
j_gene: TRBJ2-1
abundance: NA
d_gene: TRBD2
v_gene: TRBV28

CDR3nt: TGTGCCAGCTCACCAGGTTCGGGGAACACTGAAGCTTTCTTT
CDR3aa: CASSPGSGNTEAFF
j_gene: TRBJ1-1
abundance: NA
d_gene: NA
v_gene: TRBV18

CDR3nt: TGTGCCAGCTCACCACAGACAGGGACGTACACCGGGGAGCTGTTTTTT
CDR3aa: CASSPQTGTYTGELFF
j_gene: TRBJ2-2
abundance: NA
d_gene: TRBD1
v_gene: TRBV18

CDR3nt: TGTGCCATCAGGCACGGGACTAGCGAACTAGATACGCAGTATTTT
CDR3aa: CAIRHGTSELDTQYF
j_gene: TRBJ2-3
abundance: NA
d_gene: TRBD2
v_gene: TRBV10-3

CDR3nt: TGTGCCAGTAGTATAGATCTAAGGGATCGGGGGGCCCTTCAGCCCCAGCATTTT
CDR3aa: CASSIDLRDRGALQPQHF
j_gene: TRBJ1-5
abundance: once
d_gene: NA
v_gene: TRBV19

CDR3nt: TGTGCCAGCAGCTCGTCTACAGTAACCTCCGTGTACTTC
CDR3aa: CASSSSTVTSVYF
j_gene: TRBJ2-4
abundance: NA
d_gene: NA
v_gene: TRBV7-2

CDR3nt: TGTGCCAGCTCACGGGGACTTCCAGACTCTGGGGCCAACGTCCTGACTTTC
CDR3aa: CASSRGLPDSGANVLTF
j_gene: TRBJ2-6
abundance: few
d_gene: NA
v_gene: TRBV18

CDR3nt: TGTGCCAGCAGTCCAAGGGGGCCTGAAGCTTTCTTT
CDR3aa: CASSPRGPEAFF
j_gene: TRBJ1-1
abundance: once
d_gene: TRBD1
v_gene: TRBV27

CDR3nt: TGTGCCTGGAGCCGAGGGACAGGGGGAATCAACGAGCAGTACTTC
CDR3aa: CAWSRGTGGINEQYF
j_gene: TRBJ2-7
abundance: once
d_gene: TRBD1
v_gene: TRBV30

CDR3nt: TGTGCCAGTAGTCTGAGCAATCAGCCCCAGCATTTT
CDR3aa: CASSLSNQPQHF
j_gene: TRBJ1-5
abundance: NA
d_gene: NA
v_gene: TRBV19

CDR3nt: TGTGCCAGCAGCTTAGACCGGGACAGGGATAATCAGCCCCAGCATTTT
CDR3aa: CASSLDRDRDNQPQHF
j_gene: TRBJ1-5
abundance: NA
d_gene: TRBD1
v_gene: TRBV11-2

CDR3nt: TGTGCTAGCAGCCCAAGGACAGGGGTGGACGAGCAGTACTTC
CDR3aa: CASSPRTGVDEQYF
j_gene: TRBJ2-7
abundance: NA
d_gene: TRBD1
v_gene: TRBV7-7

CDR3nt: TGTGCCAGCAGCGCGACAGGGGGCGGGAATGAAAAACTGTTTTTT
CDR3aa: CASSATGGGNEKLFF
j_gene: TRBJ1-4
abundance: few
d_gene: TRBD1
v_gene: TRBV9

CDR3nt: TGTGCCAGCTCCGGAGCGACGGCCACCTACGAGCAGTACTTC
CDR3aa: CASSGATATYEQYF
j_gene: TRBJ2-7
abundance: few
d_gene: NA
v_gene: TRBV27

CDR3nt: TGTGCCAGCAGACCCGGACTTCCCCTCAAGAGCTACGAGCAGTACTTC
CDR3aa: CASRPGLPLKSYEQYF
j_gene: TRBJ2-7
abundance: NA
d_gene: NA
v_gene: TRBV28

CDR3nt: TGCGCCAGCAGCCTCACAACAGGGGCTAGCACAGATACGCAGTATTTT
CDR3aa: CASSLTTGASTDTQYF
j_gene: TRBJ2-3
abundance: NA
d_gene: TRBD1
v_gene: TRBV5-1

CDR3nt: TGTGCCAGCAGTACGACAGGGTTGACTGAAGCTTTCTTT
CDR3aa: CASSTTGLTEAFF
j_gene: TRBJ1-1
abundance: NA
d_gene: TRBD1
v_gene: TRBV6-2/TRBV6-3

CDR3nt: TGTGCCAGCACTGGACAGGGTTTTAACGAGCAGTACTTC
CDR3aa: CASTGQGFNEQYF
j_gene: TRBJ2-7
abundance: NA
d_gene: TRBD1
v_gene: TRBV7-2

CDR3nt: TGTGCCAGTAGTATAACAGGCCACTCTGGGGCCAACGTCCTGACTTTC
CDR3aa: CASSITGHSGANVLTF
j_gene: TRBJ2-6
abundance: NA
d_gene: NA
v_gene: TRBV19

CDR3nt: TGTGCCAGGCCAACGACTAGTGCTGATACGCAGTATTTT
CDR3aa: CARPTTSADTQYF
j_gene: TRBJ2-3
abundance: NA
d_gene: NA
v_gene: TRBV19

CDR3nt: TGTGCCAGCAGCATAACAGAAGCGGGGTACAATGAGCAGTTCTTC
CDR3aa: CASSITEAGYNEQFF
j_gene: TRBJ2-1
abundance: NA
d_gene: TRBD2
v_gene: TRBV7-9

CDR3nt: TGTGCCAGCAGCGGCGGGACTACCGCAGAGCAGTACTTC
CDR3aa: CASSGGTTAEQYF
j_gene: TRBJ2-7
abundance: NA
d_gene: TRBD2
v_gene: TRBV9

CDR3nt: TGTGCCAGCAAACAAAGGATAAACAGCCTAATGAACACTGAAGCTTTCTTT
CDR3aa: CASKQRINSLMNTEAFF
j_gene: TRBJ1-1
abundance: once
d_gene: NA
v_gene: TRBV7-9

CDR3nt: TGTGCCAGCAGCGAAGCCGGGACAGGGTATTATGGCTACACCTTC
CDR3aa: CASSEAGTGYYGYTF
j_gene: TRBJ1-2
abundance: NA
d_gene: TRBD1
v_gene: TRBV6-2/TRBV6-3

CDR3nt: TGTGCCAGCAGTAATCTCGGGAGGGCGGAAGAGACCCAGTACTTC
CDR3aa: CASSNLGRAEETQYF
j_gene: TRBJ2-5
abundance: once
d_gene: TRBD2
v_gene: TRBV6-5

CDR3nt: TGTGCCAGCAGCCAAGATATCGGTTCCGGGGTGCCCCAGCATTTT
CDR3aa: CASSQDIGSGVPQHF
j_gene: TRBJ1-5
abundance: NA
d_gene: NA
v_gene: TRBV4-2

CDR3nt: TGTGCTAGTAACCTAGACAGCTCCTATAATTCACCCCTCCACTTT
CDR3aa: CASNLDSSYNSPLHF
j_gene: TRBJ1-6
abundance: few
d_gene: NA
v_gene: TRBV12-5

CDR3nt: TGTGCCAGCAGTTATAATCCCGGGGAGCTGTTTTTT
CDR3aa: CASSYNPGELFF
j_gene: TRBJ2-2
abundance: NA
d_gene: NA
v_gene: TRBV6-6

CDR3nt: TGTGCCAGTAGTATGGGACAGGGGGCCGGGGCCAACGTCCTGACTTTC
CDR3aa: CASSMGQGAGANVLTF
j_gene: TRBJ2-6
abundance: NA
d_gene: TRBD1
v_gene: TRBV19

CDR3nt: TGCGCCAGCAGCCAGGTAACAGGGTGGAAAGATGAAAAACTGTTTTTT
CDR3aa: CASSQVTGWKDEKLFF
j_gene: TRBJ1-4
abundance: NA
d_gene: NA
v_gene: TRBV4-1

CDR3nt: TGTGCCCAGACTCCCCCGACGGTAGGAACCTATCAGCCCCAGCATTTT
CDR3aa: CAQTPPTVGTYQPQHF
j_gene: TRBJ1-5
abundance: NA
d_gene: NA
v_gene: TRBV28

CDR3nt: TGTGCCAGCAGCCAGGGGGCCTGGGGACCAGGAAATGAGCAGTTCTTC
CDR3aa: CASSQGAWGPGNEQFF
j_gene: TRBJ2-1
abundance: NA
d_gene: NA
v_gene: TRBV4-2

CDR3nt: TGTGCCAGCAGTTACCGACCGGGGGGAGGGCAGGACGAGCAGTACTTC
CDR3aa: CASSYRPGGGQDEQYF
j_gene: TRBJ2-7
abundance: NA
d_gene: TRBD2
v_gene: TRBV6-5

CDR3nt: TGTGCCAGCAGTCGACAGGGGGCGGCTGGAAACACCATATATTTT
CDR3aa: CASSRQGAAGNTIYF
j_gene: TRBJ1-3
abundance: once
d_gene: TRBD1
v_gene: TRBV6-5

CDR3nt: TGTGCCAGCAGCGACAGGTTATATGGCTACACCTTC
CDR3aa: CASSDRLYGYTF
j_gene: TRBJ1-2
abundance: NA
d_gene: NA
v_gene: TRBV6-2/TRBV6-3